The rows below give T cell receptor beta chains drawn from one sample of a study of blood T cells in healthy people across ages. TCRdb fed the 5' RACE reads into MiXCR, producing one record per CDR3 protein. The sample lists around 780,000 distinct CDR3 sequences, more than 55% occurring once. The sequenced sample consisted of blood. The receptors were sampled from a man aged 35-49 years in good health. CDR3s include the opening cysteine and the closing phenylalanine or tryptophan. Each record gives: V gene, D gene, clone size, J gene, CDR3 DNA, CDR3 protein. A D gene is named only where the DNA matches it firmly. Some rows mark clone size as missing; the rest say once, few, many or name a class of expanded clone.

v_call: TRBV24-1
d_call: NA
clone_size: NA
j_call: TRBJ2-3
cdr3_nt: TGTGCCACCAGTGATTTGCATCTGAATGGGGAAGAGTGGACAGATACGCAGTATTTT
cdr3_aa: CATSDLHLNGEEWTDTQYF

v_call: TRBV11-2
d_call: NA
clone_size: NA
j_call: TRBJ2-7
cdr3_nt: TGTGCCAGCAGCTTAGATGGGGGAAACGAGCAGTACTTC
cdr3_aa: CASSLDGGNEQYF

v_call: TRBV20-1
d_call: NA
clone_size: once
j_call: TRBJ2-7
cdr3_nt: TGCAGTGCTAGAGACCCACAGACAGGCTCCTTAGAGCAGTACTTC
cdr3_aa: CSARDPQTGSLEQYF

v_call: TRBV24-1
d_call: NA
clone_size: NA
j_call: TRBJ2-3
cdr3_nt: TGTGCCACCAGTGAGCCGCGACGACAGAGCACAGATACGCAGTATTTT
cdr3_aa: CATSEPRRQSTDTQYF

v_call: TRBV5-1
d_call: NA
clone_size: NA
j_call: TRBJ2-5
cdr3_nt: TGCGCCAGCAGCGTAGATACCTACTCGGAGACCCAGTACTTC
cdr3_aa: CASSVDTYSETQYF

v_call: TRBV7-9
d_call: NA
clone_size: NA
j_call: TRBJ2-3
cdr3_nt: TGTGCCAGCAGCCCGAGAGGAGGTGCTAGCACAGATACGCAGTATTTT
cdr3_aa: CASSPRGGASTDTQYF

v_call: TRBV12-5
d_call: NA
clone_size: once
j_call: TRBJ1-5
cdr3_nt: TGTGCTAGTGGTTTGGAGCCGGGTCCCAATCAGCCCCAGCATTTT
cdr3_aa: CASGLEPGPNQPQHF

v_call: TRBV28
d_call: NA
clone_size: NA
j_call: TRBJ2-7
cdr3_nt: TGTGCCAGCAGTTTATTAGGACAGACCTCCTACGAGCAGTACTTC
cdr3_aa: CASSLLGQTSYEQYF

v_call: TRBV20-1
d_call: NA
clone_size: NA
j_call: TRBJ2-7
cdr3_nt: TGCAGTGCCTGGAATGGCTACGAGCAGTACTTC
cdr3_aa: CSAWNGYEQYF

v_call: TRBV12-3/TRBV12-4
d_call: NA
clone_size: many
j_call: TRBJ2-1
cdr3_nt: TGTGCCAGCAGTTTTGGCGGAAACTCCAATGAGCAGTTCTTC
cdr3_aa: CASSFGGNSNEQFF

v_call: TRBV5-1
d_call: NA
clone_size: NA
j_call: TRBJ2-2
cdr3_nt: TGCGCCAGCACCTTGGGGGAAACCGGGGAGCTGTTTTTT
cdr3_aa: CASTLGETGELFF

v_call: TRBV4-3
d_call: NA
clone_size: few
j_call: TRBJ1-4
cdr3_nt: TGCGCCAGCAGCCAAGACTCTCAGTCGTTCGACGTACTGTTTTTT
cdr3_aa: CASSQDSQSFDVLFF

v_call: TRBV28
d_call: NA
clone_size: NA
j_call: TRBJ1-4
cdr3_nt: TGTGCCAGCTGGGGGTTTAACACCGGGAGGAATGAAAAACTGTTTTTT
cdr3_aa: CASWGFNTGRNEKLFF

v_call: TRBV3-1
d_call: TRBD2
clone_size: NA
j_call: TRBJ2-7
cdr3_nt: TGCGCCAGCAGCCCATTAGCGGGGTTATACGAGCAGTACTTC
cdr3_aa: CASSPLAGLYEQYF

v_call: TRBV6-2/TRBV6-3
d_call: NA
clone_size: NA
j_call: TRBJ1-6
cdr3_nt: TGTGCCAGCTTAAGAGAAGGTGGACTCAGTTCACCCCTCCACTTT
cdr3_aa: CASLREGGLSSPLHF

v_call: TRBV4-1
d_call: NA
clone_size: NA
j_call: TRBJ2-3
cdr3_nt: TGCGCCAGCAGCCAAGTGGACTTAATTGTTAGCACAGATACGCAGTATTTT
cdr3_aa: CASSQVDLIVSTDTQYF

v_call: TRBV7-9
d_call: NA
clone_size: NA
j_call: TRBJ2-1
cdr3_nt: TGTGCCAGCAGCTTAGGGACGGTCCGGGAGCAGTTCTTC
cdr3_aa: CASSLGTVREQFF

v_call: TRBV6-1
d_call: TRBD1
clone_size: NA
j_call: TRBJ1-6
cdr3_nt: TGTGCCAGCAGTGAAGTCGGGACAGGGCTAAATTCACCCCTCCACTTT
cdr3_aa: CASSEVGTGLNSPLHF

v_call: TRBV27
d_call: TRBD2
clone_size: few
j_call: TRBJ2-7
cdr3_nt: TGTGCCAGCAGTTTACTAGCGGGAGCGGGATACGAGCAGTACTTC
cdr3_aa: CASSLLAGAGYEQYF

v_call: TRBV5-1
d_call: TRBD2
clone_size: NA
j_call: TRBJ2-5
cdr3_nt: TGCGCCAGCAGCGCCGAGCGGGGGGGCGCAGAGACCCAGTACTTC
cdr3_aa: CASSAERGGAETQYF

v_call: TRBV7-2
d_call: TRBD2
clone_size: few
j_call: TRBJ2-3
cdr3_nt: TGTGCCAGCAGCGCCACTAGCGGTTCGGGCGATACGCAGTATTTT
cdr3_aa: CASSATSGSGDTQYF

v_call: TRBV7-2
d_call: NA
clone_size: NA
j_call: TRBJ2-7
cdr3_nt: TGTGCCAGCAGCCTCCCGTTTGGGACCCCCTACGAGCAGTACTTC
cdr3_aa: CASSLPFGTPYEQYF

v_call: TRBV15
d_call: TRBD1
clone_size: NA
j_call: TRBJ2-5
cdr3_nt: TGTGCCACCAGCAGAGGAGGGACAGGGAGCCATGAGCAGTACTTC
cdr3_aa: CATSRGGTGSHEQYF

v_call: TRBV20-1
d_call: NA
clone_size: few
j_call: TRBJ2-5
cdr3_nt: TGCAGTGCTAGCTTTATTCGGCAGTCTTTGGGGGAGCAGTACTTC
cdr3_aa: CSASFIRQSLGEQYF

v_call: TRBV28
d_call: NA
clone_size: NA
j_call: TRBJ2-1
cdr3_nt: TGTGCCAGCAGATCTCTCCAGCGAGGGAATGAGCAGTTCTTC
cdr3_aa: CASRSLQRGNEQFF

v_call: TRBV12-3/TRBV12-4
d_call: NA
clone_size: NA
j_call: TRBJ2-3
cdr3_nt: TGTGCCACCGAAGAGACGGCTCTTGGCACAGATACGCAGTATTTT
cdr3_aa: CATEETALGTDTQYF

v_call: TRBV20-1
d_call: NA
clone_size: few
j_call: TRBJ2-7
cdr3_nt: TGCAGTGCCCCAGACCGGTCCTACGAGCAGTACTTC
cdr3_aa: CSAPDRSYEQYF

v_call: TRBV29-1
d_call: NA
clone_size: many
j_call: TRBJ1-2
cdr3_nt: TGCAGCGCCGGGACTCCTAACTATGGCTACACCTTC
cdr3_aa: CSAGTPNYGYTF

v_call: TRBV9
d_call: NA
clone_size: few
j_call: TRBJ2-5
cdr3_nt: TGTGCCAGCAGCGTAGGGGCCCCCCAAGAGACCCAGTACTTC
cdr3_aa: CASSVGAPQETQYF

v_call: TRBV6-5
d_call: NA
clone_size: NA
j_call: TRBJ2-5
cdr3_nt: TGTGCCAGCAGTAAGGGTACGGGCCAGCAAGAGACCCAGTACTTC
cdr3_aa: CASSKGTGQQETQYF

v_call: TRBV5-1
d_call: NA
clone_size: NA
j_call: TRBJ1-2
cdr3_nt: TGCGCCAGCAGCTTGGACAGGGAGGGCTACACCTTC
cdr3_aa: CASSLDREGYTF

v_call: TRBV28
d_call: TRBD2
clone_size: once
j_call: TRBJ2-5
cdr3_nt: TGTGCCAGCAGGCCTCCGGGACTAGCGGGGGGGCCAGGAAAAGAGACCCAGTACTTC
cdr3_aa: CASRPPGLAGGPGKETQYF

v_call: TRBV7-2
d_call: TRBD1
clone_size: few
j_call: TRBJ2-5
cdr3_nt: TGTGCCAGCAGCATGGGACAGGGGGCGGGAGAGCAGTACTTC
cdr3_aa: CASSMGQGAGEQYF

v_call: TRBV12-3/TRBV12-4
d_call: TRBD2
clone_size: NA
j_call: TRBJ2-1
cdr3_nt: TGTGCCAGCATGTGGCGGGGGAGCTCCTACAATGAGCAGTTCTTC
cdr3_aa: CASMWRGSSYNEQFF

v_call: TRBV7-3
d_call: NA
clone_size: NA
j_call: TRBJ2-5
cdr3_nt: TGTGCCAGCAGCTTATCGGGGGGCCGAGGAGAGACCCAGTACTTC
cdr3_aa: CASSLSGGRGETQYF

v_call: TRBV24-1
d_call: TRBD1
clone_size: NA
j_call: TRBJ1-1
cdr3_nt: TGTGCCACTCGGGACAGGGGCGGCACTGAAGCTTTCTTT
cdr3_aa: CATRDRGGTEAFF

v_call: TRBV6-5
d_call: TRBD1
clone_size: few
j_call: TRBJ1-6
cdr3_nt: TGTGCCAGCAACGACAGGGATAATTCACCCCTCCACTTT
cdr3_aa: CASNDRDNSPLHF

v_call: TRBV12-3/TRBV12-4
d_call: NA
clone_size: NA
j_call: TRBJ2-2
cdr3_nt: TGTGCCAGCAGCACTAGGGCCGGGGAGCTGTTTTTT
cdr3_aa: CASSTRAGELFF

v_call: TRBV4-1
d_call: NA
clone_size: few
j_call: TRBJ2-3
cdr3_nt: TGCGCCAGCAGCCAAGAATATCGGGACTCCCTCACAAATACGCAGTATTTT
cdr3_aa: CASSQEYRDSLTNTQYF

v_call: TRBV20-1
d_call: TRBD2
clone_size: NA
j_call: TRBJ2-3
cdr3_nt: TGCAGTGCTAGAGAAGCGGGGAGAGATACGCAGTATTTT
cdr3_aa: CSAREAGRDTQYF

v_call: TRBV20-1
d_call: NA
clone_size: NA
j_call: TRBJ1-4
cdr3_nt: TGCAGTGCTAGGACACCAACAACTAATGAAAAACTGTTTTTT
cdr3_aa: CSARTPTTNEKLFF

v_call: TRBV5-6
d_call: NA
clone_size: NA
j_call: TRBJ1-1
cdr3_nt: TGTGCCAGCAGCTTGGGGGCAGAAAAAACGAACACTGAAGCTTTCTTT
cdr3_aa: CASSLGAEKTNTEAFF

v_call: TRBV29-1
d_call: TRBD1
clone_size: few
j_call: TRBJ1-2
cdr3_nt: TGCAGCGGCTCACAGGGGGCAGATGGCTACACCTTC
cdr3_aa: CSGSQGADGYTF